This T cell receptor (beta chain) was profiled in a study of blood T cells in healthy people across ages. The authors isolated at least 6.5 million PBMCs per sample. Points from the study as a whole: Older age went with lower TCR beta diversity per million T cells, in a roughly linear way. The donors' CMV status was not determined, possibly confounding changes in expanded clonotypes.

Of note for this clonotype: The antigen remains unidentified.

Next came a second PCR, run for 7 to 11 cycles, which used a sample-barcoded 5' primer along with a J-beta primer mix. TCRdb recomputed calls from the 5' RACE reads with MiXCR, one row per CDR3 protein. The top ten hold less than 9% of the sample, which has hundreds of thousands of distinct CDR3 sequences, about 25% seen once. These data are also associated with another study on T cells of mothers and their children.

The sequence was obtained from a boy aged 5-17 years in good health. Material for sequencing was blood.

The CDR3 DNA reads as TGTGCCAGCAGCTTAAGGGCAGCTAACTATGGCTACACCTTC. Translated: CASSLRAANYGYTF. The genes are TRBV13 and TRBJ1-2; D not resolved. There are 14 residues in the CDR3. Germline loops: CDR1 PRHDT, CDR2 FYEKMQ (reference sequence). The germline V and J ends were trimmed by 2 bases and 0 bases, with 7 bases remaining between them.